This T cell receptor (beta chain) was sequenced during a study of blood T cell repertoires in COVID-19 (dated by TCRdb to about 2020). The study in broad terms: Samples from collaborators originated in the United States, Italy and Spain and spanned both the acute and convalescent phases of COVID-19. The material from the prospective study consisted of cDNA or gDNA derived from T cells, B-cell-depleted T cells, or PBMCs. Deeply sampled blood TCRbeta repertoires from subjects exposed to, actively infected with, or recovered from COVID-19 were included in the dataset. The repertoires were released in a freely available public database meant as a resource for research on the immune response to SARS-CoV-2. Samples were obtained from the ongoing ImmuneRACE study (first 160 participants) and from about 1,300 subjects provided by 6 global collaborators. A de-identified subject ID, COVID-19 status, age in years and sex were almost always included in the sample metadata. Where available, HLA class I and class II types were taken from metadata supplied by the sample provider and were not determined by assay-based typing. The research as a whole found: The quantity of clinical and demographic metadata differed by source and by participant and was supplied without curation.

Turning to this clone: Its antigen target is currently unknown. There are no base qualities to consult, and no much larger clone falls within one base.

Participants in the prospective study were aged about 18 to 95 years, lived in 20 to 30 United States geographic areas, and enrolled through a virtual design. To assign participants to cohorts, the prospective study relied on clinical history that participants themselves reported in a screening survey and a study questionnaire. ImmuneRACE Cohort 3 recovered participants were defined by two consecutive negative NP/OP PCR tests, healthcare professional clearance, or symptom resolution. In the prospective study, whole blood, serum and a nasopharyngeal or oropharyngeal swab were collected from each participant by mobile phlebotomists. Prospective study participants could optionally give additional blood draws and questionnaires over an approximately two-month period. Before DNA extraction, prospective study blood samples were shipped either frozen or at room temperature. TCRbeta CDR3 regions were amplified from genomic DNA by means of the immunoSEQ Assay, a bias-controlled multiplex PCR. Under the source paper's analysis protocol: The number of nucleated cells in each sample was estimated by amplification of reference gene primers within the assay. To quantify the absolute abundance of each unique TCRbeta CDR3 rearrangement, sequence reads were collapsed and filtered. For each sample, productive Simpson clonality was calculated as the square root of Simpson's diversity index over productive rearrangements. TCRdb provides this immuneACCESS table in a form limited to in-frame rearrangements. Some clones are lacking; in checked studies, under half of them reflect an unresolved V gene, and why the rest are absent is not known. The V and J calls and the clone size are those of that table, but D and trimming were determined from the DNA. The sample data list 150,000 to 200,000 clones, and 80% to 90% of these were observed just once. About 10% of the sample rests with the top ten.

Here V drops 6 bases and J drops 0 bases, and the junction holds 15 bases not matched to any gene. Spanning cysteine to phenylalanine, the CDR3 consists of 19 amino acids. Left in the record is the CDR3 DNA by itself, 57 bases read in frame from the first base. The germline V gene (reference sequence) sets CDR1 to LNHDA and CDR2 to SQIVND. The rearranged chain carries TRBV19 and TRBJ1-5; TRBD1 fits 9 bases in the junction. The origin of this receptor is a man in his forties who had recovered from COVID-19. The specimen sequenced was PBMCs or T cells enriched from blood (not recorded which). The CDR3 region reads CASRRTGTGPYYSNQPQHF. At the DNA level, the sequence is TGTGCCAGTAGGCGGACCGGGACAGGGCCCTATTATAGCAATCAGCCCCAGCATTTT.